The 19 T cell receptor beta chains reported below all come from one sample, sequenced in a study of cytomegalovirus exposure and HLA in healthy donors. The PCR made use of 60 Vbeta and 13 Jbeta primers. The method was immunoSEQ multiplex PCR; TCRdb's version includes in-frame clones alone and lacks a portion of them. The table includes some 120,000 clones, around 67% detected once. The sequencing input was PBMCs. All receptors come from a woman in her forties in good health and CMV-seropositive.

This chain links TRBV27 with TRBJ2-3; 8 bases are shared with TRBD1. The CDR3 runs 16 residues. The J segment lost 4 bases and the V segment lost 3 bases, leaving 9 bases of the junction unmatched. Germline CDR1 reads MNHEY; CDR2 reads SMNVEV (reference sequence). The CDR3 loop reads CASSFHLDREADTQYF. For the CDR3, the DNA is TGTGCCAGCAGTTTCCACCTGGACAGGGAGGCAGATACGCAGTATTTT.

This rearrangement joins TRBV7-9 to TRBJ2-7; D gene uncertain. The length of the CDR3 is 14 residues. The germline CDR1 and CDR2 sequences are SEHNR and FQNEAQ (reference sequence). Deletions cut 3 bases from V and 4 bases from J, with 13 bases between. DNA for the CDR3: TGTGCCAGCAGCTTTGGGCAGACCCTATACGAGCAGTACTTC. It is translated as CASSFGQTLYEQYF.

The J gene is TRBJ2-7, the V gene TRBV7-8; D unresolved. V was clipped by 6 bases and J by 1 base, with 7 bases between them. The CDR3 consists of 12 residues. Germline V gene sequence: CDR1 SGHVS, CDR2 FQNEAQ. The CDR3 region has the DNA TGTGCCAGCAGGGGCAGGTCCTACGAGCAGTACTTC. Residues: CASRGRSYEQYF.

This clone was seen a few times. V is TRBV15 and J is TRBJ2-5, with 9 positions matching TRBD1. CDR1 and CDR2 (germline): LNHNV, YYDKDF (reference sequence). This CDR3 has 15 residues. V was clipped by 3 bases and J by 5 bases; unmatched bases: 7. The chain's CDR3 is CATSSWTGDGETQYF. The DNA of the CDR3 is TGTGCCACCAGCAGTTGGACAGGGGATGGGGAGACCCAGTACTTC.

This clone appeared a single time. Relative to the germline gene, one junction end is altered; a read error may explain this. CDR3 sequence: CASGIGGTAPYEQYF. In nucleotides, the CDR3 is TGTGCCAGTGGTATAGGCGGGACCGCCCCCTACGAGCAGTACTTC. The chain joins TRBV19 to TRBJ2-7; D might be TRBD2 (6 bases). The CDR3 consists of 15 residues. Germline-derived CDR1 and CDR2 are LNHDA and SQIVND (reference sequence). The full variable domain, its missing parts supplied by reference TRBV19 and TRBJ2-7, is DGGITQSPKYLFRKEGQNVTLSCEQNLNHDAMYWYRQDPGQGLRLIYYSQIVNDFQKGDIAEGYSVSREKKESFPLTVTSAQKNPTAFYLCASGIGGTAPYEQYFGPGTRLTVT.

The genes are TRBV7-3 and TRBJ2-3; TRBD2 matches 11 bases. The V gene's germline CDR1 is SGHTA and CDR2 FQGTGA. V lost 2 bases to trimming and J lost 1 base; unmatched junction nucleotides: 8. The CDR3 sequence is 18 residues long. The CDR3 nucleotides are TGTGCCAGCAGCTTAGGGACTAGCGGATTTCTTGGCACAGATACGCAGTATTTT. Its protein product is CASSLGTSGFLGTDTQYF.

The chain joins TRBV5-1 to TRBJ2-7; D possibly corresponds to TRBD1 (6 bases). The length of the CDR3 is 15 residues. The V and J ends lost 4 bases and 3 bases respectively, with 17 bases between them. Germline loops: CDR1 SGHRS, CDR2 YFSETQ. CDR3 region: CASSGFPGQGYEQYF. The CDR3 coding sequence is TGCGCCAGCAGCGGGTTCCCGGGACAAGGCTACGAGCAGTACTTC.

The rearrangement links TRBV7-7 to TRBJ1-1; D remains ambiguous. Germline V gene data show CDR1 as SSHAT and CDR2 as FNYEAQ (reference sequence). Trimming stripped 8 bases from V and 4 bases from J, with 14 bases between. The CDR3 totals 13 residues. CDR3 sequence: CASRALGSTEAFF. The CDR3 DNA sequence: TGTGCCAGCCGGGCCTTGGGGAGCACTGAAGCTTTCTTT.

This chain uses TRBV27 with TRBJ1-1, with 10 bases fitting TRBD1. The V gene's germline CDR1 is MNHEY and CDR2 SMNVEV (reference sequence). CDR3 size: 17 residues. After removal of 5 bases from V and 4 bases from J, the junction contained 13 bases not matched to a gene. The CDR3 nucleotides are TGTGCCAGCAGTCCAACAGTGGGACAGGGGAGGGGCACTGAAGCTTTCTTT. Amino acids: CASSPTVGQGRGTEAFF.

This chain links TRBV28 with TRBJ2-2; 9 bases fit TRBD2. The J segment lost 7 bases and the V segment lost 7 bases, leaving 13 bases of the junction unmatched. The CDR3 runs to 16 residues. Germline CDR1 and CDR2: MDHEN and SYDVKM. Here the CDR3 DNA reads TGTGCCAGCACCTTAGAGGGGCGGGGGGGCGTCGGGGAGCTGTTTTTT. Protein sequence: CASTLEGRGGVGELFF.

The count of this clone is one. The V and J genes are TRBV5-8 and TRBJ2-3, with 11 nucleotides matching TRBD2. The CDR3 has 13 amino acids. Germline lookup yields CDR1 SGHTS and CDR2 YDEGEE. Germline trimming cut 5 bases from V and 14 bases from J; bases unmatched to any gene: 10. CDR3 residues: CASRRPRLAGLYF. The CDR3 DNA follows: TGTGCCAGCAGAAGACCACGACTAGCGGGACTGTATTTT.

The chain carries TRBV7-9 and TRBJ2-7; weak D call: TRBD2 (6 bases). Germline CDR1 reads SEHNR; CDR2 reads FQNEAQ (reference sequence). The germline V and J ends were trimmed by 1 base and 3 bases, with 13 bases remaining between them. The CDR3 is made up of 15 amino acids. Here the CDR3 DNA reads TGTGCCAGCAGCTTAGGGGGGACTTATAACTACGAGCAGTACTTC. It encodes CASSLGGTYNYEQYF.

In DNA form, the CDR3 reads TGTGCCAGCAGTTTATGGCCCCTAGGAGGTGAGCAGTTCTTC. Encoded protein: CASSLWPLGGEQFF. The V and J genes are TRBV27 and TRBJ2-1; possible D gene TRBD2, 5 bases. Germline CDR1 reads MNHEY; CDR2 reads SMNVEV (reference sequence). The V and J ends lost 1 base and 9 bases respectively, with 13 bases between them. This CDR3 spans 14 amino acids.

This clone has only a few counts. The chain has TRBV13 and TRBJ2-3; TRBD1 is a possible D gene (5 bases). Germline CDR1 and CDR2: PRHDT and FYEKMQ (reference sequence). The V and J ends lost 5 bases and 2 bases respectively, with 14 bases between them. The CDR3 extends over 15 amino acids. CDR3 sequence: CASSRNAGFTDTQYF. The CDR3 coding sequence is TGTGCCAGCAGCCGAAATGCAGGGTTCACAGATACGCAGTATTTT.

The chain joins TRBV6-1 to TRBJ2-1; weak D call: TRBD2 (5 bases). The CDR3 runs 15 residues. Between the trimmed V and J ends, which lost 2 bases and 5 bases, there was a span of 13 bases. The germline V gene encodes CDR1 MNHNS and CDR2 SASEGT. The CDR3 protein is CASSERGLGHNEQFF. The CDR3, as DNA: TGTGCCAGCAGTGAACGGGGTTTAGGGCACAATGAGCAGTTCTTC.

The V call is TRBV13, the J call TRBJ2-7; 8 bases map to TRBD1. J lost 3 bases, V lost 5 bases, and 3 bases had no gene match. Germline V lookup: CDR1 PRHDT, CDR2 FYEKMQ (reference sequence). The CDR3 loop spans 13 amino acids. CDR3 bases: TGTGCCAGCAGCCCAGGACAGGGCTACGAGCAGTACTTC. This codes for CASSPGQGYEQYF.

This clone was detected only a few times. The V gene is TRBV6-5, the J gene TRBJ1-4; D is perhaps TRBD1 (6 bases). CDR3 length: 12 residues. Deletions cut 7 bases from V and 6 bases from J, with 9 bases between. Germline V gene sequence: CDR1 MNHEY, CDR2 SVGAGI. CDR3 nucleotide sequence: TGTGCCAGCATGGGGGCAGATGAAAAACTGTTTTTT. Its translation: CASMGADEKLFF.

The chain has TRBV7-3 and TRBJ1-6, with 7 bases matching TRBD1. CDR3 length equals 13 residues. The V segment lost 4 bases and the J segment 7 bases; nucleotides outside the gene matches: 1. The germline V gene encodes CDR1 SGHTA and CDR2 FQGTGA. The CDR3 protein is CASSSTGNSPLHF. The CDR3 DNA reads as TGTGCCAGCAGCTCGACAGGGAATTCACCCCTCCACTTT.

About this clone itself: At the DNA level, this CDR3 is encoded by other sequences in the same sample as well. V is TRBV7-9 and J is TRBJ2-1, with a weak D call TRBD2 (6 bases). Trimming removed 1 base at V and 4 bases at J, with 23 bases between. Germline loops: CDR1 SEHNR, CDR2 FQNEAQ (reference sequence). This CDR3 spans 19 amino acids. The CDR3 is CASSLGWEEGPGLYNEQFF. DNA for the CDR3: TGTGCCAGCAGCTTAGGTTGGGAGGAGGGGCCCGGGCTATACAATGAGCAGTTCTTC.